The clone carrying this T cell receptor beta chain was detected many times. Original methodology: Cell counts per sample came from amplifying reference gene primers. The method was immunoSEQ multiplex PCR; TCRdb's version includes in-frame clones alone and lacks a portion of them. The DNA gave D and trimming, while V, J and clone size come from that table. This table has about 270,000 clones, 85% to 90% appearing once. The V end was cut by 6 bases, the J end by 4 bases, with 10 bases between. Germline V lookup: CDR1 KGHSH, CDR2 LQKENI. The CDR3 sequence is 13 residues long. The data are from a study of blood T cell repertoires in COVID-19. Assignment of participants to cohorts was predicated upon participant-reported clinical history.

The chain is built from TRBV18 and TRBJ1-5; perhaps TRBD1 as D (6 bases). The TCR was taken from a young woman who had recovered from COVID-19. Source material: PBMCs or T cells enriched from blood (not recorded which). The CDR3 nucleotides are TGTGCCAGCTCGAAAGACAGGAATCAGCCCCAGCATTTT. It translates to CASSKDRNQPQHF.